These T cell receptor beta chains were read from a single sample in a study of T cells in Graves' hyperthyroidism and ophthalmopathy. TCRdb independently ran MiXCR on the multiplex PCR reads; one entry per CDR3 protein. The sample consists of some 560,000 distinct CDR3 sequences, less than 20% of them appearing once. Sequencing was performed on blood. The receptor source for this set is a woman aged 25 to 39 with Graves' hyperthyroidism. The CDR3 runs from the conserved cysteine through the conserved F or W. D genes are given only for firm matches. Size values are once, few and many counts, or a class for expanded clones, and some rows have none.

v_gene	abundance	d_gene	j_gene	CDR3nt	CDR3aa
TRBV7-9	many	TRBD2	TRBJ2-1	TGTGCCAGCAGCTTTAGCGGGACCACCAGCTCCTACAATGAGCAGTTCTTC	CASSFSGTTSSYNEQFF
TRBV6-2/TRBV6-3	many	TRBD2	TRBJ2-7	TGTGCCAGCAGTTACTCGAAGTCTACTAGCGGGAGGGCCAACGAGCAGTACTTC	CASSYSKSTSGRANEQYF
TRBV7-9	few	NA	TRBJ2-3	TGTGCCAGCAACGAGAGGGGTGTAAGCGCAGATACGCAGTATTTT	CASNERGVSADTQYF
TRBV4-3	NA	NA	TRBJ1-1	TGCGCCAGCAGCCAAGATTCGGACGGCACTGAAGCTTTCTTT	CASSQDSDGTEAFF
TRBV6-2/TRBV6-3	NA	NA	TRBJ2-2	TGTGCCAGCACCATAATGACAGGGAACACCGGGGAGCTGTTTTTT	CASTIMTGNTGELFF
TRBV10-3	NA	TRBD2	TRBJ2-4	TGTGCCATCAGTGAGAGGGAGGGTGGAAACATTCAGTACTTC	CAISEREGGNIQYF
TRBV18	NA	TRBD1	TRBJ2-7	TGTGCCAGCTCACCGGAGACAGGGGTCCACGAGCAGTACTTC	CASSPETGVHEQYF
TRBV7-9	many	TRBD2	TRBJ2-1	TGTGCCAGCAGCTCTGTAGCGGGAACCTACAATGAGCAGTTCTTC	CASSSVAGTYNEQFF
TRBV4-2	few	NA	TRBJ1-3	TGTGCCAGCAGCCAAGAACGGGAGGGCCTTGGCGCCATATATTTT	CASSQEREGLGAIYF
TRBV10-1	many	TRBD2	TRBJ2-7	TGCGCCAGCAGCCCGAACGGACTAGCGAACGAGCAGTACTTC	CASSPNGLANEQYF
TRBV11-2	NA	TRBD1	TRBJ2-1	TGTGCCAGCAGCTATGCCGCAGCAGGGGGTCTCAATGAGCAGTCCTTC	CASSYAAAGGLNEQSF
TRBV9	many	TRBD2	TRBJ2-3	TGTGCCAGCAGCCTCCGGACTAGCGCGAGCACAGATACGCAGTATTTT	CASSLRTSASTDTQYF
TRBV20-1	many	NA	TRBJ1-1	TGCAGTGCTAGAACTTCCGGGACGTTGAACACTGAAGCTTTCTTT	CSARTSGTLNTEAFF
TRBV5-1	few	TRBD2	TRBJ2-7	TGCGCCAGCAGCTTGGTCGGCAGCGGGACTACCTACGAGCAGTACTTC	CASSLVGSGTTYEQYF
TRBV7-2	many	TRBD1	TRBJ1-2	TGTGCCAGCAGCTCTTTTGACAGGGGTGGCTACACCTTC	CASSSFDRGGYTF
TRBV15	many	NA	TRBJ2-1	TGTGCCACCAGCAGAGACCCTTTTGAGCAGTTCTTC	CATSRDPFEQFF
TRBV20-1	NA	NA	TRBJ1-1	TGCAGTGCCCTTCGCGAGGGACGCACTGAAGCTTTCTTT	CSALREGRTEAFF
TRBV7-2	many	NA	TRBJ2-7	TGTGCCAGCAGCATCGGGCCTACTGAGGCCTACGAGCAGTACTTC	CASSIGPTEAYEQYF
TRBV27	once	TRBD2	TRBJ2-5	TGTGCCAGCGGTTTTGGGCTAGCGGGATCGACCTCTAACTATGAGACCCAGTACTTC	CASGFGLAGSTSNYETQYF
TRBV3-1	many	NA	TRBJ2-7	TGTGCCAGCAGCCAAGATATCGGACAGCCCTCCCCCTACGAGCAGTACTTC	CASSQDIGQPSPYEQYF
TRBV24-1	many	NA	TRBJ2-3	TGTGCCACCAGTGCCACGACGGGGAGCACAGATACGCAGTATTTT	CATSATTGSTDTQYF
TRBV3-1	NA	NA	TRBJ1-5	TGTGCCAGCAGCCAAGGCTTAGGGCGACAGCCCCAGCATTTT	CASSQGLGRQPQHF
TRBV6-1	few	NA	TRBJ1-1	TGTGCCAGCAGTCTTGGACAGACGTTAGTCACTGAAGCTTTCTTT	CASSLGQTLVTEAFF
TRBV18	NA	TRBD1	TRBJ2-7	TGTGCCAGCTCACCACCGGGACAGGGGGCTTTCTACGAGCAGTACTTC	CASSPPGQGAFYEQYF
TRBV30	many	NA	TRBJ1-5	TGTGCCTGGAGTGTTCGGGACTCTAAGTCGTCGTCCCAGCATTTT	CAWSVRDSKSSSQHF
TRBV20-1	many	TRBD1	TRBJ1-1	TGCAGTGCTACGACTGTCAGGGGGCGTATTAGCGGGGCGGACACTGAAGCTTTCTTT	CSATTVRGRISGADTEAFF
TRBV7-2	many	TRBD2	TRBJ2-7	TGTGCCAGCAGCCTTAGCGGGACAAGCTCCTACGAGCAGTACTTC	CASSLSGTSSYEQYF
TRBV6-2/TRBV6-3	many	NA	TRBJ2-5	TGTGCCAGCAGTTACCCCTACCGTAGCGGCCAAGAGACCCAGTACTTC	CASSYPYRSGQETQYF
TRBV20-1	few	NA	TRBJ1-6	TGCAGTGCTAGGATGGCAGCTAATTCACCCCTCCACTTT	CSARMAANSPLHF
TRBV6-1	many	NA	TRBJ2-2	TGTGCCAGCAGTAACCCTCGCCCGAACACCGGGGAGCTGTTTTTT	CASSNPRPNTGELFF
TRBV12-3/TRBV12-4	few	NA	TRBJ2-7	TGTGCCAGCAGTTCGCGAACTGGATACTACGAGCAGTACTTC	CASSSRTGYYEQYF
TRBV3-1	many	TRBD1	TRBJ2-4	TGTGCCAGCAGCCGAGGGACAGGAGTAAACATTCAGTACTTC	CASSRGTGVNIQYF
TRBV19	few	TRBD1	TRBJ2-1	TGTGCCAGTAGTATCCTCCCGGGACAGGGGGCATATGAGCAGTTCTTC	CASSILPGQGAYEQFF
TRBV9	few	NA	TRBJ2-3	TGTGCCAGCAGCGTAGAGGGGGACAGCACAGATACGCAGTATTTT	CASSVEGDSTDTQYF
TRBV20-1	NA	NA	TRBJ2-5	TGCAGTGCTAGGGGATCGGAGACCCAGTACTTC	CSARGSETQYF
TRBV13	NA	NA	TRBJ1-2	TGTGCCAGCAGCTTTTCGGGGCCCGGCTATGGCTACACCTTC	CASSFSGPGYGYTF
TRBV6-1	many	TRBD1	TRBJ1-5	TGTGCCAGCAGACCCGGGACAGTTAGCAATCAGCCCCAGCATTTT	CASRPGTVSNQPQHF
TRBV5-1	many	TRBD1	TRBJ1-1	TGCGCCAGCAACTGGGGGGACAGGCCTGGGAACACTGAAGCTTTCTTT	CASNWGDRPGNTEAFF
TRBV9	few	TRBD2	TRBJ2-1	TGTGCCAGCAGCGCCCTAGCGGGATCTTACAATGAGCAGTTCTTC	CASSALAGSYNEQFF
TRBV20-1	many	NA	TRBJ2-7	TGCAGTGCTAGAGGTTTCGGGGCGGTCTCCTACGAGCAGTACTTC	CSARGFGAVSYEQYF
TRBV7-9	many	NA	TRBJ2-7	TGTGCCAGCAGCGCCCGGGACTCCTACGAGCAGTACTTC	CASSARDSYEQYF
TRBV7-9	NA	NA	TRBJ2-1	TGTGCCAGCACCCCCCCGAATCCCCTAATCCTGGGGCAGTTCTTC	CASTPPNPLILGQFF
TRBV6-4	NA	NA	TRBJ2-7	TGTGCCAGCCGGAGACCCGCTGATCCGGGACCCCTGGGGTACTTC	CASRRPADPGPLGYF
TRBV12-3/TRBV12-4	NA	TRBD2	TRBJ2-7	TGTGCCAGCAGTCAGGGCAGCGGAAGAAGCGGGGGGCAGTACTTC	CASSQGSGRSGGQYF
TRBV9	few	NA	TRBJ2-2	TGTGCCAGCAGCTCACGGGGGAGTCGTGGGGAGCTGTTTTTT	CASSSRGSRGELFF
TRBV4-2	NA	NA	TRBJ1-2	TGTGCCAGCAGCCAAATAAGCGCGGGGGGCGATATCTCTGGCTACACCTTC	CASSQISAGGDISGYTF
TRBV12-3/TRBV12-4	many	NA	TRBJ2-1	TGTGCCAGCAGTTTAAGTGGGACAACGCCCTACAATGAGCAGTTCTTC	CASSLSGTTPYNEQFF
TRBV5-1	few	NA	TRBJ2-7	TGCGCCAGCAGCACTTATATGACGTCAGGATCCTACGAGCAGTACTTC	CASSTYMTSGSYEQYF
TRBV7-2	many	NA	TRBJ2-2	TGTGCCAGCAACCCGGGACTTCTGAACACCGGGGAGCTGTTTTTT	CASNPGLLNTGELFF
TRBV12-3/TRBV12-4	few	TRBD1	TRBJ2-1	TGTGCCAGCAGTTTTGCCGAGGGGGCACTTGAGCAGTTCTTC	CASSFAEGALEQFF
TRBV7-3	NA	TRBD2	TRBJ2-1	TGTGCCAGCAGCTTTACGGCGGGAGTTCCCCACAATGAGCAGTTCTTC	CASSFTAGVPHNEQFF
TRBV6-1	many	TRBD1	TRBJ1-2	TGTGCCAGCGGGGGTCGGGACAGGGATCACTATGGCTACACCTTC	CASGGRDRDHYGYTF